This T cell receptor (beta chain) came from a study of blood T cell repertoires in COVID-19. As for the study in general: In each case, the material was cDNA or gDNA derived from T cells, B-cell-depleted T cells, or PBMCs.

TCRdb's table, derived via immunoSEQ multiplex PCR, lists solely in-frame clones and lacks some. Altogether approximately 270,000 clones are present, about nine tenths being singletons, with the ten largest covering about 1.7%. Recruitment covered about 26 US areas and drew participants whose ages spanned about 18 to 89 years. Germline CDR1 reads SGHTA; CDR2 reads FQGTGA. The CDR3 runs 14 residues. With 2 bases clipped from V and 4 bases from J, the junction kept 4 bases outside the gene matches. The receptor was isolated from a man aged 35 to 55 who had recovered from COVID-19. V is TRBV7-3 and J is TRBJ1-1; 7 bases fit TRBD1. The sequenced sample consisted of PBMCs or T cells enriched from blood (not recorded which). The CDR3 nucleotides are TGTGCCAGCAGCTTACAGGGGGGAGGCACTGAAGCTTTCTTT. Amino acids: CASSLQGGGTEAFF.